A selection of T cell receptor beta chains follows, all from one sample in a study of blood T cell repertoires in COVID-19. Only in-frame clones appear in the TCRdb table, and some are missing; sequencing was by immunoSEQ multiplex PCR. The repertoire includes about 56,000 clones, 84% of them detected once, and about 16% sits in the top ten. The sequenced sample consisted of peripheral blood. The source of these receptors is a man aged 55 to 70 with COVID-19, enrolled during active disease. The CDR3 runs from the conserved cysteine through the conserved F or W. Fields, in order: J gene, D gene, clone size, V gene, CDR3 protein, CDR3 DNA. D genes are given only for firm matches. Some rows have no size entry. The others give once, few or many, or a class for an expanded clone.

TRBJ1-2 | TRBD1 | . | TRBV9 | CASSVEGTGVYGYTF | TGTGCCAGCAGCGTAGAGGGGACAGGGGTCTATGGCTACACCTTC
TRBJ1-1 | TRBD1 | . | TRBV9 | CASSVGLMRTGRTEAFF | TGTGCCAGCAGCGTAGGGTTGATGAGGACAGGGAGGACTGAAGCTTTCTTT
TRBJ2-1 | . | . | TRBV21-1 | CASSSRLAGDNNEQFF | TGTGCCAGCAGCTCCAGACTAGCGGGGGACAACAATGAGCAGTTCTTC
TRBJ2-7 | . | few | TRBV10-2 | CASLKITSYEQYF | TGCGCCAGCCTTAAGATTACATCCTACGAGCAGTACTTC
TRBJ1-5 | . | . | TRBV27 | CASSFGGVRQPQHF | TGTGCCAGCAGTTTCGGAGGTGTGCGACAGCCCCAGCATTTT
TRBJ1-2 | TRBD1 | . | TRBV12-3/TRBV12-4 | CASSMIQGAGYTF | TGTGCCAGCAGTATGATACAGGGGGCCGGCTACACCTTC
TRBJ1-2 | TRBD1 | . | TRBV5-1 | CASSLGGTVYGYTF | TGCGCCAGCAGCTTGGGTGGGACAGTCTATGGCTACACCTTC
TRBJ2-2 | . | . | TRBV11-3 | CASSFRDSGGELFF | TGTGCCAGCAGCTTCCGGGACTCAGGAGGGGAGCTGTTTTTT
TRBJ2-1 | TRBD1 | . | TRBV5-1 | CASSVFTGQGGNEQFF | TGCGCCAGCAGCGTATTTACCGGACAGGGCGGGAATGAGCAGTTCTTC
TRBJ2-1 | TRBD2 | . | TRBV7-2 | CASSLVAGEYNEQFF | TGTGCCAGCAGCTTAGTAGCGGGAGAATATAATGAGCAGTTCTTC
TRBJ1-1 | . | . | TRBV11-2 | CASSLDRTGAEAFF | TGTGCCAGCAGCTTAGATCGGACTGGGGCTGAAGCTTTCTTT
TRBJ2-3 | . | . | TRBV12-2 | CASRCRGLAGEGSDTQYF | TGTGCAAGTCGCTGTAGAGGACTAGCGGGAGAGGGGTCAGATACGCAGTATTTT
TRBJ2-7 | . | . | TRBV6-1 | CASSEGQVYEQYF | TGTGCCAGCAGTGAAGGCCAGGTCTACGAGCAGTACTTC
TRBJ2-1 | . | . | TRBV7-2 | CASSLALGGSSYNEQFF | TGTGCCAGCAGCTTAGCCCTCGGAGGCAGCTCCTACAATGAGCAGTTCTTC
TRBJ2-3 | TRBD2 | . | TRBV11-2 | CASRKAGVTADTQYF | TGTGCCAGCAGAAAGGCGGGAGTAACTGCAGATACGCAGTATTTT
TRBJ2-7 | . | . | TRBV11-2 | CASSRSYEQYF | TGTGCCAGCAGCCGGTCCTACGAGCAGTACTTC
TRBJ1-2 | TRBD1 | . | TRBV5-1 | CASSLDDTGGLIYGYTF | TGCGCCAGCAGCTTGGACGACACAGGGGGCCTTATCTATGGCTACACCTTC
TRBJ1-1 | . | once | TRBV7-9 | CASSSDSLGVNTEAFF | TGTGCCAGCAGCTCGGACAGCCTTGGGGTGAACACTGAAGCTTTCTTT
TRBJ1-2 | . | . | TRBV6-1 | CASSEQQGSNYGYTF | TGTGCCAGCAGTGAGCAACAGGGCTCTAACTATGGCTACACCTTC
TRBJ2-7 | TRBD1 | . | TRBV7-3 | CASSSFTGGEQYF | TGTGCCAGCAGCTCCTTTACAGGGGGCGAGCAGTACTTC
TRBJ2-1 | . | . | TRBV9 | CASSVGTATYNEQFF | TGTGCCAGCAGCGTAGGCACAGCCACCTACAATGAGCAGTTCTTC
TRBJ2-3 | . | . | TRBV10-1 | CASSESARQGLRRDTQYF | TGCGCCAGCAGTGAGTCTGCGAGACAGGGACTCCGTCGGGATACGCAGTATTTT
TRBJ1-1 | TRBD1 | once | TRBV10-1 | CASSESSGGRWTEAFF | TGCGCCAGCAGTGAGTCGTCAGGGGGGCGATGGACTGAAGCTTTCTTT
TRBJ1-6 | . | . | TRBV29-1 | CSRGHVSSYNSPLHF | TGCAGCCGAGGACACGTAAGCTCCTATAATTCACCCCTCCACTTT
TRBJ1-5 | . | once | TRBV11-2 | CASSLVGRGKGDQPQHF | TGTGCCAGCAGCTTAGTGGGGCGGGGGAAGGGGGATCAGCCCCAGCATTTT
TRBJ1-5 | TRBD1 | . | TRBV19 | CASSIDRDQPQHF | TGTGCCAGTAGTATCGACAGGGATCAGCCCCAGCATTTT
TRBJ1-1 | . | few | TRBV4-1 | CASSQPLIQAEAFF | TGCGCCAGCAGCCAACCTTTAATACAGGCTGAAGCTTTCTTT
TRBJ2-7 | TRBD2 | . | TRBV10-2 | CASSASGATEQYF | TGCGCCAGCAGTGCCAGCGGGGCGACCGAGCAGTACTTC
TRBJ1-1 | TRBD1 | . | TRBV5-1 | CASSLIQGAEAFF | TGCGCCAGCAGCTTAATACAGGGGGCCGAAGCTTTCTTT
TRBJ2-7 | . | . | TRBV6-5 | CASRKQGYEQYF | TGTGCCAGCAGGAAACAGGGCTACGAGCAGTACTTC
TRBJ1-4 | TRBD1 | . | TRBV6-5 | CASRRTGTLNEKLFF | TGTGCCAGCAGACGGACAGGGACCCTTAATGAAAAACTGTTTTTT
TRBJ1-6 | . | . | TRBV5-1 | CASSSGLRATTPYNSPLHF | TGCGCCAGCAGCTCCGGTTTGAGGGCAACTACCCCCTATAATTCACCCCTCCACTTT
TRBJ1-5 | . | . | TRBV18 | CASSPGLEQPQHF | TGTGCCAGCTCACCGGGTTTGGAGCAGCCCCAGCATTTT
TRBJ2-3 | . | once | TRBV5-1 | CASSTGHDTDTQYF | TGCGCCAGCAGCACCGGACACGACACAGATACGCAGTATTTT
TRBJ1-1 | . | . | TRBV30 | CAWSPIQGEAFF | TGTGCCTGGAGTCCAATACAGGGTGAAGCTTTCTTT
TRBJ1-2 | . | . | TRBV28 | CASSLKQLYGYTF | TGTGCCAGCAGTTTAAAACAGCTCTATGGCTACACCTTC
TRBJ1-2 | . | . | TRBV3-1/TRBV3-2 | CASSPRSGYSVFGYTF | TGTGCCAGCAGCCCCCGTTCGGGATACAGCGTTTTTGGCTACACCTTC
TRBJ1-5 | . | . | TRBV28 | CASSLGGDNQPQHF | TGTGCCAGCAGTTTAGGGGGGGACAATCAGCCCCAGCATTTT
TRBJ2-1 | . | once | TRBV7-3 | CASSTDVSSYNEQFF | TGTGCCAGCAGCACAGACGTAAGCTCCTACAATGAGCAGTTCTTC
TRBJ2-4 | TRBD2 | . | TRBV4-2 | CASSQEGLAGVAKNIQYF | TGTGCCAGCAGCCAAGAGGGGCTGGCGGGGGTGGCCAAAAACATTCAGTACTTC
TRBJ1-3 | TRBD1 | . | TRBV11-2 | CASSLAGGGQVSGNTIYF | TGTGCCAGCAGCTTAGCCGGTGGGGGACAGGTCTCTGGAAACACCATATATTTT
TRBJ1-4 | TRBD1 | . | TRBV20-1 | CSASLTNRGKEKLFF | TGCAGTGCTAGTCTCACCAACAGGGGAAAGGAAAAACTGTTTTTT
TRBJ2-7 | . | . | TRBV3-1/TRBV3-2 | CASSQAGRNYEQYF | TGTGCCAGCAGCCAAGCTGGCAGAAACTACGAGCAGTACTTC
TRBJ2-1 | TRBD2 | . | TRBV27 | CASSFGGGAYNEQFF | TGTGCCAGCAGTTTCGGCGGGGGGGCTTACAATGAGCAGTTCTTC
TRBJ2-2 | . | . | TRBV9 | CASSVAAVYNPTGELFF | TGTGCCAGCAGCGTAGCTGCGGTCTATAACCCCACCGGGGAGCTGTTTTTT
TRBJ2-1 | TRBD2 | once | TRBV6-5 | CASSYGGTRNEQFF | TGTGCCAGCAGTTACGGGGGGACTAGAAATGAGCAGTTCTTC
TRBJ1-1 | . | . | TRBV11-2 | CASSPTRSQNTEAFF | TGTGCCAGCAGCCCCACTCGGTCCCAGAACACTGAAGCTTTCTTT
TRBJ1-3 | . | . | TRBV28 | CASSYSRSGNTIYF | TGTGCCAGCAGTTACTCCCGCTCTGGAAACACCATATATTTT